This T cell receptor beta chain stems from a study of shared clonotypes between healthy human individuals. Study-wide findings and caveats: Researchers found naive subsets generally carried larger estimated richness than memory subsets.

Authors' methods: Owing to the provision of junction-only sequences devoid of quality scores by immunoSEQ, filtering differed. Generated by immunoSEQ multiplex PCR, the TCRdb table keeps only in-frame clones and is missing some. From that table come the V and J calls and clone size; the DNA was used to work out D and trimming. The sample includes around 2.5 million clones, approximately 94% of them seen just once. A word on this clone: Its target is not known.

The CDR3 extends over 11 amino acids. The germline V gene encodes CDR1 MNHNS and CDR2 SASEGT. Trimming left V 5 bases short and J 10 bases short, with 12 bases between. This TCR was sampled from a man in his late teens or twenties in good health. Some clones in this sample may be carry-over from other donors' samples. The material sequenced was naive CD4+ T cells from PBMCs. This sample's subset: CD45RA+ positively selected. The chain links TRBV6-1 to TRBJ2-7, with a weak D call TRBD1 (5 bases). The CDR3, as DNA: TGTGCCAGCAGTTACACAGGCAAACAGTACTTC. Encoded protein: CASSYTGKQYF.